This entry concerns a single T cell receptor beta chain. Study members were between about 18 and 100 years old and lived in 24 US regions. Participants reported their clinical history, and cohort assignment relied on those reports. Data came from immunoSEQ multiplex PCR; TCRdb stores just in-frame clones and leaves some out. The table includes roughly 220,000 clones, around 80% detected once. This entry belongs to a study of blood T cell repertoires in COVID-19. The CDR3 is 14 residues long. V was pared by 3 bases and J by 2 bases, with 7 bases of the junction left unmatched. The germline V gene has CDR1 DFQATT and CDR2 SNEGSKA (reference sequence).

V gene TRBV20-1 combines with J gene TRBJ2-7; TRBD2 matches 7 bases. Material: PBMCs or T cells enriched from blood (not recorded which). The sequence derives from a man younger than 40 with acute COVID-19. CDR3 in amino acids: CSASLGGVAYEQYF. Here the CDR3 DNA reads TGCAGTGCTAGTTTGGGAGGGGTCGCCTACGAGCAGTACTTC.